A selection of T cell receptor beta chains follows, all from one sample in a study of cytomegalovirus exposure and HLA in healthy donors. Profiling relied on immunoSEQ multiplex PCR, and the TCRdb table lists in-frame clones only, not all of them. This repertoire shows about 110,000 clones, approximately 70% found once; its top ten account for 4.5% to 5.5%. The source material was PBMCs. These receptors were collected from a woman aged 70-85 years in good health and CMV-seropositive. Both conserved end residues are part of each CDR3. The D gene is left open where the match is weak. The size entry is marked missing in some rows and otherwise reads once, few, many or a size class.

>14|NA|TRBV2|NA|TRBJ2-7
TGTGCCAGCAGTGGTCGGGACACCTCCTACGAGCAGTACTTC
CASSGRDTSYEQYF
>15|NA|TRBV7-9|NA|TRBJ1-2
TGTGCCAGCAGCTTAGCCGGGACATCGTGGGAGGGCTACACCTTC
CASSLAGTSWEGYTF
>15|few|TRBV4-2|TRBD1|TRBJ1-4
TGTGCCAGCAGCGTACAGGGGGCGCCGGATGAAAAACTGTTTTTT
CASSVQGAPDEKLFF
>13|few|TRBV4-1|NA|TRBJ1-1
TGCGCCAGCAGCCGGGCCTGGGGGGCTGAAGCTTTCTTT
CASSRAWGAEAFF
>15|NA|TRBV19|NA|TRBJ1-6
TGTGCCAGTAGTCCCGGGACAACCATTAATTCACCCCTCCACTTT
CASSPGTTINSPLHF
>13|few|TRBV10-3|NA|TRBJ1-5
TGTGCCACCAGAACAACCAGGGGTCAGCCCCAGCATTTT
CATRTTRGQPQHF
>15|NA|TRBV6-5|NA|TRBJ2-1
TGTGCCAGCAAGCGTCCGGCCCCAGATGGCAATGAGCAGTTCTTC
CASKRPAPDGNEQFF
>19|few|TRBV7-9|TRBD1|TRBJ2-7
TGTGCCAGCAGCTATTTTGGCAGGGGGCTTATCCCTAGCTCCTACGAGCAGTACTTC
CASSYFGRGLIPSSYEQYF
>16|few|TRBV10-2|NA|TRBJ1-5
TGCGCCAGCAGCTCTACCGGGAGGGGTAGCAATCAGCCCCAGCATTTT
CASSSTGRGSNQPQHF
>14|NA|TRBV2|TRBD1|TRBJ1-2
TGTGCCAGCAGCGCCACCTTACAGGGGTCCGACTACACCTTC
CASSATLQGSDYTF
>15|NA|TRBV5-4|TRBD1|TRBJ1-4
TGTGCCAGCAGCTTGGCCGGGACAGGGGAGGAAAAACTGTTTTTT
CASSLAGTGEEKLFF
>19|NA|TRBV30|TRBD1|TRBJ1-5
TGTGCCTGGAGTGTTCCCGAGCGAGGGACAGGACCTAGCAATCAGCCCCAGCATTTT
CAWSVPERGTGPSNQPQHF
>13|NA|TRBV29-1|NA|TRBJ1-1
TGCAGCGCAGGGGTGTACGAGGTCACTGAAGCTTTCTTT
CSAGVYEVTEAFF
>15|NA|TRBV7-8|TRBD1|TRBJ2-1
TGTGCCAGCAGCTTAGGACAGGGTCCCTACAATGAGCAGTTCTTC
CASSLGQGPYNEQFF
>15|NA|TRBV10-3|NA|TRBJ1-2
TGTGCCATCAGTGGGGGGGGACCCACTAACTATGGCTACACCTTC
CAISGGGPTNYGYTF
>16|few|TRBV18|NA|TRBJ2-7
TGTGCCAGCTCACCACCGTTAGGAGGGGGCCCCTCCGAGCAGTACTTC
CASSPPLGGGPSEQYF
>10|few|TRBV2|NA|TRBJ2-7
TGTGCCGGTTTAAGGGGCGAGCAGTACTTC
CAGLRGEQYF
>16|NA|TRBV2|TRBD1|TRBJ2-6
TGTGCCAGCAGTGTGGGACAGGGCGGTGGGGCCAACGTCCTGACTTTC
CASSVGQGGGANVLTF
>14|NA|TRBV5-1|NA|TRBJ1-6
TGCGCCAGCAGCTTCTCAGGAATGGGTTCACCCCTCCACTTT
CASSFSGMGSPLHF
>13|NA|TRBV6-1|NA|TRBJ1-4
TGTGCCAGCAGTGTTGACAGTAATGAAAAACTGTTTTTT
CASSVDSNEKLFF
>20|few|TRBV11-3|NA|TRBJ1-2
TGTGCCAGCAGCTTGGTCCCCCCTGTGGGGGAGGGAGCAGCTAACTATGGCTACACCTTC
CASSLVPPVGEGAANYGYTF
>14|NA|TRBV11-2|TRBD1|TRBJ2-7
TGTGCCAGCAGCTTGACGACAGGGATGTACGAGCAGTACTTC
CASSLTTGMYEQYF
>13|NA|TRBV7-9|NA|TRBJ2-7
TGTGCCAGCAGCTTAGGCACTTTCTACGAGCAGTACTTC
CASSLGTFYEQYF
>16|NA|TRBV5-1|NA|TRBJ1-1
TGCGCCAGCAGCTTGAATGTAGGACAGATGAACACTGAAGCTTTCTTT
CASSLNVGQMNTEAFF
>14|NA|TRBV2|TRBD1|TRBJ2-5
TGTGCCAGCAACCCAACAGGGGTGGGGGAGACCCAGTACTTC
CASNPTGVGETQYF
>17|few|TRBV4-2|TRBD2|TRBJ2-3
TGTGCCAGCAGCCATTTAGCGGGGGGCCGAGTTTTAGATACGCAGTATTTT
CASSHLAGGRVLDTQYF
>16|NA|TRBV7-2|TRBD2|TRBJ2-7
TGTGCCAGCAGCCCCACAGCGGGGGGCCGGATATACGAGCAGTACTTC
CASSPTAGGRIYEQYF
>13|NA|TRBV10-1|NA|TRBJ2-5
TGCGCCAGCAGTTTTAGACTAGAAGAGACCCAGTACTTC
CASSFRLEETQYF
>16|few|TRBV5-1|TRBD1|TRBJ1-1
TGCGCCAGCAGCTTGGGTCTGGGACAGCTGAACACTGAAGCTTTCTTT
CASSLGLGQLNTEAFF
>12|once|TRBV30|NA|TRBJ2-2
TGTGCCTGGGCCCGAGGGACCGGGGAGCTGTTTTTT
CAWARGTGELFF
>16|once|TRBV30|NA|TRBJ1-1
TGTGCCTCCGCACCGGTGGCCAAGGGCGCGGGCACTGAAGCTTTCTTT
CASAPVAKGAGTEAFF
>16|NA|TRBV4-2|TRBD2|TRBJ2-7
TGTGCCAGCAGTCCTACCACTAGCGGGGCCTACTACGAGCAGTACTTC
CASSPTTSGAYYEQYF
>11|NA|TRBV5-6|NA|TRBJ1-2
TGTGCCAGCAGCTTTTCAAGAGACTACACCTTC
CASSFSRDYTF
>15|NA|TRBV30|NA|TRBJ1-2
TGTGCCTGGAGCTCTAAAGGGGCTACTAACTATGGCTACACCTTC
CAWSSKGATNYGYTF
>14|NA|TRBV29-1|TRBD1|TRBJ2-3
TGCAGCGGCCGCCCCGGGACAGCCACAGATACGCAGTATTTT
CSGRPGTATDTQYF
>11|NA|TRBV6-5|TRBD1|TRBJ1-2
TGTGCCGCGACAGGGGGCAAGGGGCGCACCTTC
CAATGGKGRTF
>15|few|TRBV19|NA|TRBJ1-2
TGTGCCAGTAGCATCGGCGAGCGTTTTAACTATGGCTACACCTTC
CASSIGERFNYGYTF
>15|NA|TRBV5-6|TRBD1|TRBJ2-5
TGTGCCAGCAGCTTGGAAAGGGGGCTTCCAGAGACCCAGTACTTC
CASSLERGLPETQYF
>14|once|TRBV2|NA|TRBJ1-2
TGTGCCAGCAGTGAAGCCCAGGGAAACTATGGCTACACCTTC
CASSEAQGNYGYTF
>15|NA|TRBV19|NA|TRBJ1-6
TGTGCCAGTAGTCTGGCCCCGGAGGTGCGCTCACCCCTCCACTTT
CASSLAPEVRSPLHF
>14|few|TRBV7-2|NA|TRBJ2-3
TGTGCCAGCAGCTCGGACTACAACACAGATACGCAGTATTTT
CASSSDYNTDTQYF
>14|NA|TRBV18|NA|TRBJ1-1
TGTGCCAGCTCACCCTCAAGGGACTACACTGAAGCTTTCTTT
CASSPSRDYTEAFF
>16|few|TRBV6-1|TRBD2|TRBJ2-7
TGTGCCAGCAGTGAACCAGCCCAGCGGGGAGCCTACGAGCAGTACTTC
CASSEPAQRGAYEQYF
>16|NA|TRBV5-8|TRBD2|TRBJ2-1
TGTGCCAGCAGCCTTCTAACTAGCGGGGGGTACAATGAGCAGTTCTTC
CASSLLTSGGYNEQFF
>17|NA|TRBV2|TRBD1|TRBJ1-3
TGTGCCAGCAGACCCAACAGGGGGTCGGTAGGAGGAAACACCATATATTTT
CASRPNRGSVGGNTIYF
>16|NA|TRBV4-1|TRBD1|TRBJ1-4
TGCGCCAGCAGCCAAGTCCCGGGGACAGCGAATGAAAAACTGTTTTTT
CASSQVPGTANEKLFF
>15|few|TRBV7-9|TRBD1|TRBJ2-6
TGTGCCAGCAGCCCCCAGGGGGCTGGGGCCAACGTCCTGACTTTC
CASSPQGAGANVLTF
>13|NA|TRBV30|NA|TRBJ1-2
TGTGCCTGGAGTACAGGGAAATACTATGGCTACACCTTC
CAWSTGKYYGYTF
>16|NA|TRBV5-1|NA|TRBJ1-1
TGCGCCAGCAGCGCGTTACAGGGCCTTTCTGCCACTGAAGCTTTCTTT
CASSALQGLSATEAFF